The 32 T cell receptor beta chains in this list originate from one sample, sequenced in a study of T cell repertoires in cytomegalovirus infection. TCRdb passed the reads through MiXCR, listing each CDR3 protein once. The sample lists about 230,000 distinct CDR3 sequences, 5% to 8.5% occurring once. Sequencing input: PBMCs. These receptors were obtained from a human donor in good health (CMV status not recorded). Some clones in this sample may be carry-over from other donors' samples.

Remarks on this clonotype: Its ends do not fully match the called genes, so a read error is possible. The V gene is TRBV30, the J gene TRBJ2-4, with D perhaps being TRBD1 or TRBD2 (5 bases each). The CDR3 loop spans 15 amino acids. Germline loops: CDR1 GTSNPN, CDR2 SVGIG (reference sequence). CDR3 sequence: CAWSVRGAEKNVQYF. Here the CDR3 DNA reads TGTGCCTGGAGTGTACGAGGGGCAGAAAAAAACGTTCAGTACTTC.

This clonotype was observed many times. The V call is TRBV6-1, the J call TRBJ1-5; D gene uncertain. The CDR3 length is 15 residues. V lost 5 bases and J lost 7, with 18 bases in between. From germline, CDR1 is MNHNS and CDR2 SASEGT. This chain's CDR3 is CASSPTGLVMQPQHF. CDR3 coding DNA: TGTGCCAGCAGTCCGACGGGCTTGGTTATGCAGCCCCAGCATTTT.

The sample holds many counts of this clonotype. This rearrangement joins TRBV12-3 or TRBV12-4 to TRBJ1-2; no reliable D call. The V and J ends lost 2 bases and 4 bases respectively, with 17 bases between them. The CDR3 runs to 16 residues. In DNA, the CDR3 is TGTGCCAGCAGTTTAACTCGGACCGCTACAAGCTATGGCTACACCTTC. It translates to CASSLTRTATSYGYTF.

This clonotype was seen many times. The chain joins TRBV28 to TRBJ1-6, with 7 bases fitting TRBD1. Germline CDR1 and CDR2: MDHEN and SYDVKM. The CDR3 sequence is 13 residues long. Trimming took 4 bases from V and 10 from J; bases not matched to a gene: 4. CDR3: CASSSTGPSPLHF. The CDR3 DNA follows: TGTGCCAGCAGTTCGACAGGGCCCTCACCCCTCCACTTT. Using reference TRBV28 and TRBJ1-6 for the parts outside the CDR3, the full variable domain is DVKVTQSSRYLVKRTGEKVFLECVQDMDHENMFWYRQDPGLGLRLIYFSYDVKMKEKGDIPEGYSVSREKKERFSLILESASTNQTSMYLCASSSTGPSPLHFGNGTRLTVT.

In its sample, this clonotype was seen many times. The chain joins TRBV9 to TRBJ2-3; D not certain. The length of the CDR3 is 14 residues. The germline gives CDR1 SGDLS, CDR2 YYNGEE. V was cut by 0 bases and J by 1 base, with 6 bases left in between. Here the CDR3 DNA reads TGTGCCAGCAGCGTAGCCATCGGCACAGATACGCAGTATTTT. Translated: CASSVAIGTDTQYF.

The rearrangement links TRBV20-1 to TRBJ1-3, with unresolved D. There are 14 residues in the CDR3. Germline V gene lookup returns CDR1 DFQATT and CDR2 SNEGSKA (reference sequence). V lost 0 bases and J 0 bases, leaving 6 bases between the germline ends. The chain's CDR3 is CSAREWGSGNTIYF. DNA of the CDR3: TGCAGTGCTAGAGAATGGGGCTCTGGAAACACCATATATTTT.

DNA of the CDR3: TGTGCCAGCAGCCGGACCGGGACAGGGCCCTACAATGAGCAGTTCTTC. Translation gives CASSRTGTGPYNEQFF. The V gene is TRBV4-2, the J gene TRBJ2-1; the match to TRBD1 covers 9 bases. The CDR3 sequence is 16 residues long. Unmatched junction bases numbered 6, after V lost 4 bases and J lost 2 bases. The germline gives CDR1 LGHNA, CDR2 YNFKEQ.

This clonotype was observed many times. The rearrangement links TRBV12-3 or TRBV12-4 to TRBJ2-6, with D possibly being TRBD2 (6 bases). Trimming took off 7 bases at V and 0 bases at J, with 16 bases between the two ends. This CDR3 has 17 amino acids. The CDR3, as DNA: TGTGCCAGCAAACGGGGGAAGGGCCGCTCTGGGGCCAACGTCCTGACTTTC. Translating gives CASKRGKGRSGANVLTF.

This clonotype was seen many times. Here the CDR3 reads CASSLTGGGRDEQFF. CDR3 nucleotide sequence: TGTGCCAGCAGCTTAACTGGCGGGGGTCGGGATGAGCAGTTCTTC. The J gene is TRBJ2-1, the V gene TRBV7-3; TRBD2 agrees at 7 bases. Germline values: CDR1 SGHTA, CDR2 FQGTGA. The trim removed 0 bases at V and 8 bases at J, leaving 7 bases unmatched. This CDR3 contains 15 residues.

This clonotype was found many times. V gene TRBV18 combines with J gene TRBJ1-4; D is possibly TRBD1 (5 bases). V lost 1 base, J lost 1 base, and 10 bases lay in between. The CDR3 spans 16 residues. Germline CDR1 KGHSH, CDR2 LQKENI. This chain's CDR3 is CASSPLPGGTNEKLFF. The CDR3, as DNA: TGTGCCAGCTCACCACTGCCGGGGGGAACTAATGAAAAACTGTTTTTT.

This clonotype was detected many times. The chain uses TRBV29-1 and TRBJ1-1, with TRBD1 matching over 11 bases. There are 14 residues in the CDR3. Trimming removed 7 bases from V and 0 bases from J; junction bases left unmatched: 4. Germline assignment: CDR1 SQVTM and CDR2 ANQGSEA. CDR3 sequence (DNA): TGCAGCGCTGGGACAGGGGGGATGAACACTGAAGCTTTCTTT. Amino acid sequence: CSAGTGGMNTEAFF.

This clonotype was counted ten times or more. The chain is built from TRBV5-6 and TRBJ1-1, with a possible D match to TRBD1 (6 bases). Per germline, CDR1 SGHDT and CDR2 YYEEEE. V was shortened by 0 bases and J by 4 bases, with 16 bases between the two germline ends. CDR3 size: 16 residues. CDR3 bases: TGTGCCAGCAGCTTGGTTACAGGGAGGAGAGGCACTGAAGCTTTCTTT. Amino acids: CASSLVTGRRGTEAFF.

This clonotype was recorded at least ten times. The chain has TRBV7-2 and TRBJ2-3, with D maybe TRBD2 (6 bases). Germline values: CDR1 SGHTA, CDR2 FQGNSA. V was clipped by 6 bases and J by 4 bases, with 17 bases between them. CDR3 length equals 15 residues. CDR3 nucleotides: TGTGCCAGCAGTTATAAAGGGCAGCGGGCAGATACGCAGTATTTT. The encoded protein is CASSYKGQRADTQYF.

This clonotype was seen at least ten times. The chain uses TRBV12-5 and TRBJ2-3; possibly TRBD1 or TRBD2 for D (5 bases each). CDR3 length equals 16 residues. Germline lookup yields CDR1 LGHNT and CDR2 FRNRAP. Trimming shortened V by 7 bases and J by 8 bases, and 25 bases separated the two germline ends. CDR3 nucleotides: TGTGCTAGTGCCCCATCCTCCGGGACCCCGTGGGGTACGCAGTATTTT. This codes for CASAPSSGTPWGTQYF.

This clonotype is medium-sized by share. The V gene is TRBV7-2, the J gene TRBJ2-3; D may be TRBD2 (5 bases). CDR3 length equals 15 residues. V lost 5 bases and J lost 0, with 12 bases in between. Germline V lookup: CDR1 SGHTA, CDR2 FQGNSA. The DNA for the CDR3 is TGTGCCAGCAGCCTAGAAGCGGATAGCACAGATACGCAGTATTTT. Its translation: CASSLEADSTDTQYF.

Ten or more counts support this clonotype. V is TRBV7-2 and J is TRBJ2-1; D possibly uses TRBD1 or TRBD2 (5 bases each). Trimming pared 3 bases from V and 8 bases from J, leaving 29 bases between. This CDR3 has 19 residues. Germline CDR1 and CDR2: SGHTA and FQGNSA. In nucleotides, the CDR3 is TGTGCCAGCAGCTTCCCCGGGTGGGGGACCCGCCGGCTGTTCGATGAGCAGTTCTTC. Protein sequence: CASSFPGWGTRRLFDEQFF.

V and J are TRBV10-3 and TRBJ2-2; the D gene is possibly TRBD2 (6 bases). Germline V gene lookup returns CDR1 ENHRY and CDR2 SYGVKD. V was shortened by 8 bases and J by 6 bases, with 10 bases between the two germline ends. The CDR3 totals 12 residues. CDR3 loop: CAIGRDAGELFF. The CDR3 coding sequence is TGTGCCATCGGGCGGGATGCCGGGGAGCTGTTTTTT.

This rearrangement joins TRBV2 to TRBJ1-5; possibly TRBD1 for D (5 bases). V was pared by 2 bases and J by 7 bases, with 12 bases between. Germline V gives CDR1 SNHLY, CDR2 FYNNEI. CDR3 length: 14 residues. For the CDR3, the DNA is TGTGCCAGCAGTGAATGGGGGAAAGGGCAGCCCCAGCATTTT. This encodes CASSEWGKGQPQHF.

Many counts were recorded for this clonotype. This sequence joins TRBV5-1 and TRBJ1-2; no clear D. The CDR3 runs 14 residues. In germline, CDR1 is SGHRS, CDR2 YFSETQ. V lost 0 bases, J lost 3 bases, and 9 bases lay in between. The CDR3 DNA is TGCGCCAGCAGCTTGGAATACCTAGACTATGGCTACACCTTC. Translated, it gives CASSLEYLDYGYTF.

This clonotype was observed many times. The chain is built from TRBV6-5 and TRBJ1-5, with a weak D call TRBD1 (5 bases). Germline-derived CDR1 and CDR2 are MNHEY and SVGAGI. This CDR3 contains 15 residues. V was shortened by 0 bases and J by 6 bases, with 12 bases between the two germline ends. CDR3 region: CASSYSSFGTQPQHF. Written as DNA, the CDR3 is TGTGCCAGCAGTTACTCGTCGTTCGGGACTCAGCCCCAGCATTTT.

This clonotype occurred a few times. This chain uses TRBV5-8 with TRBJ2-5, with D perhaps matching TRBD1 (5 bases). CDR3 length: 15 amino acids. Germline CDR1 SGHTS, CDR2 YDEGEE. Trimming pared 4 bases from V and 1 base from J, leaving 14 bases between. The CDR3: CASSPADRGQETQYF. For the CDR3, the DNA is TGTGCCAGCAGCCCAGCTGACAGAGGCCAAGAGACCCAGTACTTC.

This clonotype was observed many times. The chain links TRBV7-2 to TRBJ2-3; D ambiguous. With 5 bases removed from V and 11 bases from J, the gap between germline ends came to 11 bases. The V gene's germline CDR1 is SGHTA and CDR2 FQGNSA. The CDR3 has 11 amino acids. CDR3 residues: CASSLPVKQYF. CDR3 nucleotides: TGTGCCAGCAGCCTCCCGGTGAAGCAGTATTTT. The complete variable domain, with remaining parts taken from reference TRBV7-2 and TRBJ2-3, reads GAGVSQSPSNKVTEKGKDVELRCDPISGHTALYWYRQSLGQGLEFLIYFQGNSAPDKSGLPSDRFSAERTGGSVSTLTIQRTQQEDSAVYLCASSLPVKQYFGPGTRLTVL.

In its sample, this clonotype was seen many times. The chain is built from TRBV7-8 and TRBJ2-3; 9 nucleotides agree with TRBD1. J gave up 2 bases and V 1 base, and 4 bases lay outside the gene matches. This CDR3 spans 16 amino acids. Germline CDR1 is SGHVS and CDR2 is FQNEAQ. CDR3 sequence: CASSLVGTGYTDTQYF. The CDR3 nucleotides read TGTGCCAGCAGCTTAGTCGGGACAGGGTACACAGATACGCAGTATTTT.

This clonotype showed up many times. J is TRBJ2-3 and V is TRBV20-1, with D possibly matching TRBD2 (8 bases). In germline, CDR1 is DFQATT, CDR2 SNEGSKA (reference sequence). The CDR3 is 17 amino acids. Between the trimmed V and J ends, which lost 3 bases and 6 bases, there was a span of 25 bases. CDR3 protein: CSASHGTRGRLADTQYF. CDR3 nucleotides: TGCAGTGCTAGCCACGGGACTAGGGGGCGATTAGCGGATACGCAGTATTTT.

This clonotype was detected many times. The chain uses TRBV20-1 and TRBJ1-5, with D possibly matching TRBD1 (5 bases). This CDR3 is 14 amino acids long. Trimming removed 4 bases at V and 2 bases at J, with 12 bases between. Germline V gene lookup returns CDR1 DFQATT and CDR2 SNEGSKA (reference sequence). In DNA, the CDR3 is TGCAGTGCTATCCGGGACCGGCGCAATCAGCCCCAGCATTTT. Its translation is CSAIRDRRNQPQHF.

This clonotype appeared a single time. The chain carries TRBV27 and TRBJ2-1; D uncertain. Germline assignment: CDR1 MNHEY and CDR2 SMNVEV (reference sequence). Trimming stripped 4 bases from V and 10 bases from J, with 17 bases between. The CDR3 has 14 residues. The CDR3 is CASSWVPPGREQFF. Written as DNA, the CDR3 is TGTGCCAGCAGTTGGGTTCCTCCGGGCCGGGAGCAGTTCTTC.

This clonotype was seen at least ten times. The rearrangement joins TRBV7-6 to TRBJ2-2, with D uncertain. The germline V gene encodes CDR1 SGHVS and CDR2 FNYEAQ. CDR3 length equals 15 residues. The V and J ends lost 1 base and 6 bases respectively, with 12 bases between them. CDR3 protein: CASSLGPGTPGELFF. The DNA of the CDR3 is TGTGCCAGCAGCTTAGGGCCTGGAACACCCGGGGAGCTGTTTTTT.

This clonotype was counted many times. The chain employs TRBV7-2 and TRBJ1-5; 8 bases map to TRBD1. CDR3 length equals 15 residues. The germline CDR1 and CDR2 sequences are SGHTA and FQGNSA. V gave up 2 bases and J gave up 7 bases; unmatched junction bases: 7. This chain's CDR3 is CASSLSGQGRQPQHF. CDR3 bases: TGTGCCAGCAGCTTAAGTGGACAGGGCAGGCAGCCCCAGCATTTT.

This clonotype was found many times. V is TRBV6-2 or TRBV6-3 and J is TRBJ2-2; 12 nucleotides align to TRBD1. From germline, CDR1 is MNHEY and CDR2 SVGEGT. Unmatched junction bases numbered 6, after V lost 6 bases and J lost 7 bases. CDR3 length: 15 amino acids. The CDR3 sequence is CASSPGTGGLGELFF. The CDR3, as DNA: TGTGCCAGCAGCCCCGGGACAGGGGGCCTCGGGGAGCTGTTTTTT.

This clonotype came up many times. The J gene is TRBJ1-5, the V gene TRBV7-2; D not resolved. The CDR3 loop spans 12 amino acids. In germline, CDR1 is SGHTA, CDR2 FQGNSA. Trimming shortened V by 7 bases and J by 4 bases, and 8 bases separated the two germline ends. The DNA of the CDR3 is TGTGCCAGCAACGATTTAAATCAGCCCCAGCATTTT. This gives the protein CASNDLNQPQHF.

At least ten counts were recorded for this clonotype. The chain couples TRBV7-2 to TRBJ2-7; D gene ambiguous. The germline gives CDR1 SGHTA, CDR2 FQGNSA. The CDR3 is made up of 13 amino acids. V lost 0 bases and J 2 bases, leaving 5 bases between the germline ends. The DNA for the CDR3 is TGTGCCAGCAGCTTAGCTCTTACCTACGAGCAGTACTTC. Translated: CASSLALTYEQYF.

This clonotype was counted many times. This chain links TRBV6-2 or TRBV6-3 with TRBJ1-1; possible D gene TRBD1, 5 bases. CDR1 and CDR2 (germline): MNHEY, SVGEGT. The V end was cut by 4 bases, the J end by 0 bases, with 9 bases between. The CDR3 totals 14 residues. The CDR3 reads CASSFETVNTEAFF. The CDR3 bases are TGTGCCAGCAGTTTCGAGACAGTGAACACTGAAGCTTTCTTT.